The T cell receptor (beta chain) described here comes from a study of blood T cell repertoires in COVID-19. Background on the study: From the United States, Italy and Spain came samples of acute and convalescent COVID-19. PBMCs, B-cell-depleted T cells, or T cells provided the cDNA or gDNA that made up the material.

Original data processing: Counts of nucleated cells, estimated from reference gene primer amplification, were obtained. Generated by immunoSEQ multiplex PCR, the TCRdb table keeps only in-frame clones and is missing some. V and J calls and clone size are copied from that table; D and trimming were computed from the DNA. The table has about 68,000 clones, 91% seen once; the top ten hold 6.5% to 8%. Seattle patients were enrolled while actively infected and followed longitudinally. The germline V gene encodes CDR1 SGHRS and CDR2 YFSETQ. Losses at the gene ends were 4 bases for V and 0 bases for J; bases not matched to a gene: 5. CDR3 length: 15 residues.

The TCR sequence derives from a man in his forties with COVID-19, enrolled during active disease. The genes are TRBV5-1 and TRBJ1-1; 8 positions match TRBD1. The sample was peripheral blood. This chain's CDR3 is CASSDLTGVNTEAFF. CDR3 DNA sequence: TGCGCCAGCAGCGATTTGACAGGGGTGAACACTGAAGCTTTCTTT. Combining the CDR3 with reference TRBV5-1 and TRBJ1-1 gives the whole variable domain KAGVTQTPRYLIKTRGQQVTLSCSPISGHRSVSWYQQTPGQGLQFLFEYFSETQRNKGNFPGRFSGRQFSNSRSEMNVSTLELGDSALYLCASSDLTGVNTEAFFGQGTRLTVV.